This T cell receptor (beta chain) appears in the sequencing data of a study of blood T cell repertoires in COVID-19. For the study at large: Some COVID-19 samples were acute and others convalescent; all came from the United States, Italy and Spain. In each case, the material was cDNA or gDNA derived from T cells, B-cell-depleted T cells, or PBMCs.

V dropped 1 base and J dropped 4 bases, with 14 bases sitting between them. Germline lookup yields CDR1 SGDLS and CDR2 YYNGEE. This CDR3 has 15 residues. In the source study's methods: By means of reference gene primer amplification, nucleated cell counts were estimated. Measured with immunoSEQ multiplex PCR; TCRdb has only the in-frame clones, and not every one. That table furnishes V, J and clone size, whereas the DNA furnished D and trimming. The sample has 80,000 to 100,000 clones; 80% are singletons. The chain carries TRBV9 and TRBJ1-1, with D maybe TRBD1 (5 bases). Sequenced material: peripheral blood. This TCR derives from an older woman with acute or convalescent COVID-19. The DNA of the CDR3 is TGTGCCAGCAGCGTATCGGCAGGGATAACCACTGAAGCTTTCTTT. Residues: CASSVSAGITTEAFF.